This TCR beta chain was documented in a study of identical twins. The CDR3 runs to 11 residues. Trimming cost V 6 bases and J 13 bases, with 13 bases left between them. TCRdb reprocessed the 5' RACE reads with MiXCR, giving one entry per CDR3 protein. The sample yields about 920,000 distinct CDR3 sequences, 9% to 15% seen once. This clonotype was recorded at least ten times. The sample also formed part of further work on yellow fever vaccine responses in identical twins.

The chain combines TRBV12-3 or TRBV12-4 with TRBJ2-1, with a tentative D call TRBD2 (6 bases). The sequenced material came from PBMCs. The receptor comes from a woman between 18 and 30 years old in good health. The CDR3 DNA reads as TGTGCCAGCAGCCACGGGACTGCCCAGTTCTTC. Encoded protein: CASSHGTAQFF.